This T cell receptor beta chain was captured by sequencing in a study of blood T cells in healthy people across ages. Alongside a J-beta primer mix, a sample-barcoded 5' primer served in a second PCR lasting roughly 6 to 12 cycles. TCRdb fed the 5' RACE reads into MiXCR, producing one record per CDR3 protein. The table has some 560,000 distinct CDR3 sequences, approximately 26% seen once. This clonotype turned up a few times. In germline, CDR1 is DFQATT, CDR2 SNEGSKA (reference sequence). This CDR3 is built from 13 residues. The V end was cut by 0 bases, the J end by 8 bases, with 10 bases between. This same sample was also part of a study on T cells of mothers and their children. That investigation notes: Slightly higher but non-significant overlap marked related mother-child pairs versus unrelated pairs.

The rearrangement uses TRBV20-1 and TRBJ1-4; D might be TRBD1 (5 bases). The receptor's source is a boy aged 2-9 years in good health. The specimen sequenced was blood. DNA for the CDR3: TGCAGTGCTAGAGACGGGGCTGGGGAAAAACTGTTTTTT. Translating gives CSARDGAGEKLFF.